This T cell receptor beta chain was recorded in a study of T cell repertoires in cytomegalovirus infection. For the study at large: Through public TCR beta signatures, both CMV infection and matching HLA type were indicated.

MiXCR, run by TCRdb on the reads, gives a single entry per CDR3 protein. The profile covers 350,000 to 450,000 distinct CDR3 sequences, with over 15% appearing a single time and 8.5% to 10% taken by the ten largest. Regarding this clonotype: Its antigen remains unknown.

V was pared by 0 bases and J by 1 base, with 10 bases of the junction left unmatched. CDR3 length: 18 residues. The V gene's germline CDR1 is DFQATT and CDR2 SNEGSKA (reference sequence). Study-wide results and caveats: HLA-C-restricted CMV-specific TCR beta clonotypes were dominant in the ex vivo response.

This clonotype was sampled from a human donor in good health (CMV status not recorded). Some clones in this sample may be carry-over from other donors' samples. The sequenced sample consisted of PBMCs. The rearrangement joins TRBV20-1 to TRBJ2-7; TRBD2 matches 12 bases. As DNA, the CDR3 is TGCAGTGCTAGAGATTTGCGGCTAGCGGGGGGGATATCCTACGAGCAGTACTTC. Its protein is CSARDLRLAGGISYEQYF.